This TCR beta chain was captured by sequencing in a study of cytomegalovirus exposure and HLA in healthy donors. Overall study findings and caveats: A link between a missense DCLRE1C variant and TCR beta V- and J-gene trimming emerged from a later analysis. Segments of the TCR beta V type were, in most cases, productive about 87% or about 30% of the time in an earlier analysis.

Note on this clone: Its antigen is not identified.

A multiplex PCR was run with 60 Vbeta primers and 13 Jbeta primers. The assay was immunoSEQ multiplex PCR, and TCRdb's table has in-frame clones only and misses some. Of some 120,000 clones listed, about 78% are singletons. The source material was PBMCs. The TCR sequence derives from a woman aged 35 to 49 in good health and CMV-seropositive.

CDR3 nucleotides: TGTGCCAGCATCCCCCCCGGGAACACTGAAGCTTTCTTT. This translates into CASIPPGNTEAFF. This chain joins TRBV6-5 and TRBJ1-1, with D unclear. The germline CDR1 and CDR2 sequences are MNHEY and SVGAGI. Trimming took 7 bases from V and 1 from J, leaving 10 bases between them. The CDR3 contains 13 residues.